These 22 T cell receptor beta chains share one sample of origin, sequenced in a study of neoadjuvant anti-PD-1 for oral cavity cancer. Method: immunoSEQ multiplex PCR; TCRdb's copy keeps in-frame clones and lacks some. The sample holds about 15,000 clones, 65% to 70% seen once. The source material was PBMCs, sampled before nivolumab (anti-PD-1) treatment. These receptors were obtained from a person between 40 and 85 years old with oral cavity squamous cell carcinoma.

CDR3 protein: CASSPRTGPGDEQYF. DNA of the CDR3: TGTGCCAGCAGCCCCCGGACAGGGCCGGGCGACGAGCAGTACTTC. The gene calls are TRBV7-2 and TRBJ2-7, with 8 bases matching TRBD1. CDR3 length equals 15 residues. V shed 5 bases, J shed 5 bases, and the junction held 11 bases outside the gene matches. Germline V gene data show CDR1 as SGHTA and CDR2 as FQGNSA.

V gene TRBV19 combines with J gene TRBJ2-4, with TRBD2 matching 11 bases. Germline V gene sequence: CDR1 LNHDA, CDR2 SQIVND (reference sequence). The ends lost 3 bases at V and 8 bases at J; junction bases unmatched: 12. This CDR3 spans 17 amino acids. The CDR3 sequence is CASSIVISGRDWDIQYF. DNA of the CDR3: TGTGCCAGTAGTATCGTGATTAGCGGGAGGGATTGGGACATTCAGTACTTC.

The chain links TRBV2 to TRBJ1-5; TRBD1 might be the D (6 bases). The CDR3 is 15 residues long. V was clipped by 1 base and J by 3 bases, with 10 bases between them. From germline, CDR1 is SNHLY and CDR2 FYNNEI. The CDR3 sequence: CASSEDRQVNQPQHF. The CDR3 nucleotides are TGTGCCAGCAGTGAAGACAGACAGGTCAATCAGCCCCAGCATTTT.

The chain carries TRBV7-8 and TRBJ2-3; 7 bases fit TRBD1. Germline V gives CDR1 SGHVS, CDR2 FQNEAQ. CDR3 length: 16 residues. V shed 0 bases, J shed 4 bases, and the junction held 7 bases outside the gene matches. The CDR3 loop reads CASSLAPGGSSDTQYF. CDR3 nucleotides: TGTGCCAGCAGCTTAGCCCCAGGGGGTAGCTCAGATACGCAGTATTTT. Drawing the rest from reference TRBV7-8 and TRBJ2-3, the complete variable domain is GAGVSQSPRYKVAKRGQDVALRCDPISGHVSLFWYQQALGQGPEFLTYFQNEAQLDKSGLPSDRFFAERPEGSVSTLKIQRTQQEDSAVYLCASSLAPGGSSDTQYFGPGTRLTVL.

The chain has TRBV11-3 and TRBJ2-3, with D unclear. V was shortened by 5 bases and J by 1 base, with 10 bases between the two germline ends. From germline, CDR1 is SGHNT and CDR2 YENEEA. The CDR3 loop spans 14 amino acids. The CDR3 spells CASSRDGGTDTQYF. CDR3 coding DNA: TGTGCCAGCAGCCGAGACGGTGGCACAGATACGCAGTATTTT.

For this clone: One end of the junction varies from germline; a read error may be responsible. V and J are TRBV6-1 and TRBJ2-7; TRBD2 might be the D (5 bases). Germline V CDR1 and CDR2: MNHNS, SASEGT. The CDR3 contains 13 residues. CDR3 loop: CASSEGRERERYF. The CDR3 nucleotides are TGTGCCAGCAGTGAAGGGAGAGAAAGGGAGCGGTACTTC.

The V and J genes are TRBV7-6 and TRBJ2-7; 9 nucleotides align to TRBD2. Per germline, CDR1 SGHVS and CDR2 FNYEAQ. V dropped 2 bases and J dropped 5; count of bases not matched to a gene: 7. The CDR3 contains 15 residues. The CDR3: CASSLFAGGNHEQYF. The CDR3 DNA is TGTGCCAGCAGCTTATTCGCGGGAGGGAACCACGAGCAGTACTTC. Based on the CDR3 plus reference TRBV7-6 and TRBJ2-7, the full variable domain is GAGVSQSPRYKVTKRGQDVALRCDPISGHVSLYWYRQALGQGPEFLTYFNYEAQQDKSGLPNDRFSAERPEGSISTLTIQRTEQRDSAMYRCASSLFAGGNHEQYFGPGTRLTVT.

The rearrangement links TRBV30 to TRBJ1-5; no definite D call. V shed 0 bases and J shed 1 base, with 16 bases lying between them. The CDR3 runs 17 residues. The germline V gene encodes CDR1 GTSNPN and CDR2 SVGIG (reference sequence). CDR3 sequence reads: CAWSVARGKGSNQPQHF. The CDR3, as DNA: TGTGCCTGGAGTGTAGCTCGGGGAAAGGGAAGCAATCAGCCCCAGCATTTT.

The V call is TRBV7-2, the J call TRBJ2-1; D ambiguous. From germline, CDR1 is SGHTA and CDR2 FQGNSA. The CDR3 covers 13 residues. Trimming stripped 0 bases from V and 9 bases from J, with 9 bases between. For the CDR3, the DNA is TGTGCCAGCAGCTTAGCGGCCGCGGTTGAGCAGTTCTTC. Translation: CASSLAAAVEQFF. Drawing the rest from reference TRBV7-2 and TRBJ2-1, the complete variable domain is GAGVSQSPSNKVTEKGKDVELRCDPISGHTALYWYRQSLGQGLEFLIYFQGNSAPDKSGLPSDRFSAERTGGSVSTLTIQRTQQEDSAVYLCASSLAAAVEQFFGPGTRLTVL.

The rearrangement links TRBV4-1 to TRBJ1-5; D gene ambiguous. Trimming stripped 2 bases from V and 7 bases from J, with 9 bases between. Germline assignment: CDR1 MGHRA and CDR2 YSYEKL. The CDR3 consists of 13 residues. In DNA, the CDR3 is TGCGCCAGCAGCCAACAAATTTACCAGCCCCAGCATTTT. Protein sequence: CASSQQIYQPQHF.

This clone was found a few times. The DNA of the CDR3 is TGTGCCAGTACGAAAGCAGGCTATAATGAAAAACTGTTTTTT. Encoded protein: CASTKAGYNEKLFF. This rearrangement joins TRBV19 to TRBJ1-4; D not resolved. Germline V CDR1 and CDR2: LNHDA, SQIVND (reference sequence). V was trimmed by 7 bases and J by 4 bases, leaving 13 bases between them. CDR3 length equals 14 residues.

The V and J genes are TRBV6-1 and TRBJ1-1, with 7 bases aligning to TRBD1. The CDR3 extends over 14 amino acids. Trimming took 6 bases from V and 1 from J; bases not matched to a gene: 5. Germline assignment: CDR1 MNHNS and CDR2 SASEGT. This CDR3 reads CASSIRDRNTEAFF. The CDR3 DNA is TGTGCCAGCAGCATCCGGGACAGGAACACTGAAGCTTTCTTT.

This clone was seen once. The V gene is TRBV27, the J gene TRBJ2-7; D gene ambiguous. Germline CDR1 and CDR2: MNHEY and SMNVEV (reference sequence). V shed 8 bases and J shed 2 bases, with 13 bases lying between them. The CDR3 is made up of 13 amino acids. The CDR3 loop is CASGPGPAYEQYF. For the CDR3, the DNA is TGTGCCAGCGGCCCAGGCCCTGCCTACGAGCAGTACTTC.

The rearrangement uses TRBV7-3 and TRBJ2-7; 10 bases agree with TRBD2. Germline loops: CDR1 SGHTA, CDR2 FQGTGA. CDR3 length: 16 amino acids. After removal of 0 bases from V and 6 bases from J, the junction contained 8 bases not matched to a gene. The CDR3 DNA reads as TGTGCCAGCAGCTTAACAGGGGCTAGCGGGAGCTCCGAGCAGTACTTC. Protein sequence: CASSLTGASGSSEQYF.

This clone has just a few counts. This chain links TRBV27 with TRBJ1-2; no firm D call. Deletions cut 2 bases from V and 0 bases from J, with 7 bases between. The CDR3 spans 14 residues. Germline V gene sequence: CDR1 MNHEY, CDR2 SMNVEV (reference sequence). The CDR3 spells CASSLDGANYGYTF. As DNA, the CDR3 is TGTGCCAGCAGTTTAGACGGGGCTAACTATGGCTACACCTTC.

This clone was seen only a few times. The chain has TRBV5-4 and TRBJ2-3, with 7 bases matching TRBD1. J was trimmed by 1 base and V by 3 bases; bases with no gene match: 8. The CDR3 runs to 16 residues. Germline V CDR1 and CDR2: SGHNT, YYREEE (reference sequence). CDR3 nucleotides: TGTGCCAGCAGCTACCCCGGACAGGAGGGCACAGATACGCAGTATTTT. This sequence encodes CASSYPGQEGTDTQYF.

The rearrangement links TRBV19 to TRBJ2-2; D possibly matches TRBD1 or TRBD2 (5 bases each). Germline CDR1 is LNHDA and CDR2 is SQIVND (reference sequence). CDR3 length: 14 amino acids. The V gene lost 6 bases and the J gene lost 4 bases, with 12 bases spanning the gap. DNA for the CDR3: TGTGCCAGTAGCCCCGGGACGGGCACCGGGGAGCTGTTTTTT. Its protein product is CASSPGTGTGELFF. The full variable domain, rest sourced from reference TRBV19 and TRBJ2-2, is DGGITQSPKYLFRKEGQNVTLSCEQNLNHDAMYWYRQDPGQGLRLIYYSQIVNDFQKGDIAEGYSVSREKKESFPLTVTSAQKNPTAFYLCASSPGTGTGELFFGEGSRLTVL.

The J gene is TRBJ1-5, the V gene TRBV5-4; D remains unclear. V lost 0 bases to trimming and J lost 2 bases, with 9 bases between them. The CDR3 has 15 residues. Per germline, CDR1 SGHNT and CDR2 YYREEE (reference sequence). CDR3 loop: CASSLGLGGNQPQHF. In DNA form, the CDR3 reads TGTGCCAGCAGCTTGGGTTTGGGTGGCAATCAGCCCCAGCATTTT. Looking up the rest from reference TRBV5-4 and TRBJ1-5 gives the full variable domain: ETGVTQSPTHLIKTRGQQVTLRCSSQSGHNTVSWYQQALGQGPQFIFQYYREEENGRGNFPPRFSGLQFPNYSSELNVNALELDDSALYLCASSLGLGGNQPQHFGDGTRLSIL.

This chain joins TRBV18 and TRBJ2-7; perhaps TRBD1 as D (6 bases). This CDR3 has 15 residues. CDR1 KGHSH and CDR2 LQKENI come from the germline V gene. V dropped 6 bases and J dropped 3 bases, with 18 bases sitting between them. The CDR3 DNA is TGTGCCAGCTCTTATCGGGGCAGGGGTCACTACGAGCAGTACTTC. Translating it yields CASSYRGRGHYEQYF.

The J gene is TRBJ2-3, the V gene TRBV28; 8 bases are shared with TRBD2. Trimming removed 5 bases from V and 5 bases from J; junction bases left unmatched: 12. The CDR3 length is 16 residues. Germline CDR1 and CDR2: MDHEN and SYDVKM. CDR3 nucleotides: TGTGCCAGCAGTCCCGCCGGGGGACTAGTGATAGATACGCAGTATTTT. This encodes CASSPAGGLVIDTQYF.

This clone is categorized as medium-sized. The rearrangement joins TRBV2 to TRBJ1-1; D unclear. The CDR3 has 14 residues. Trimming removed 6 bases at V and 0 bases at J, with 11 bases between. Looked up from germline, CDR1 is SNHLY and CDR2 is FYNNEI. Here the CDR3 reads CASSPTSLNTEAFF. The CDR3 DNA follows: TGTGCCAGCAGCCCAACCTCTTTGAACACTGAAGCTTTCTTT.

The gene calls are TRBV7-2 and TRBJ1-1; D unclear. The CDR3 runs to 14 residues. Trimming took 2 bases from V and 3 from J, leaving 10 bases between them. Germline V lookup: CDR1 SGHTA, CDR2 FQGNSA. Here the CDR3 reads CASSLTDGYTEAFF. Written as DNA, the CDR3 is TGTGCCAGCAGCTTAACCGACGGGTACACTGAAGCTTTCTTT.